The 15 T cell receptor beta chains below were found in one sample sequenced in a study of T cell responses to AZD1222 COVID-19 vaccine. Method: immunoSEQ multiplex PCR; TCRdb's copy keeps in-frame clones and lacks some. The data contain 150,000 to 190,000 clones, about nine tenths of them singletons. The sample consisted of peripheral blood, taken on day 0 of AZD1222 vaccination. These receptors were obtained from an adult in good health.

This chain links TRBV6-2 or TRBV6-3 with TRBJ1-5; maybe TRBD1 (5 bases). Germline CDR1 is MNHEY and CDR2 is SVGEGT. The CDR3 spans 17 residues. V was trimmed by 1 base and J by 4 bases, leaving 17 bases between them. The CDR3 bases are TGTGCCAGCAGTTACTGGGCGCCCGGGACGACGAATCAGCCCCAGCATTTT. The encoded protein is CASSYWAPGTTNQPQHF.

V and J are TRBV4-1 and TRBJ1-4; the D is unclear. Per germline, CDR1 MGHRA and CDR2 YSYEKL. The CDR3 length is 15 residues. Trimming took 4 bases from V and 2 from J, leaving 11 bases between them. The CDR3 nucleotides read TGCGCCAGCAGCCCGGATCCGGCGACTAATGAAAAACTGTTTTTT. Its translation: CASSPDPATNEKLFF.

V and J are TRBV28 and TRBJ2-6, with D unclear. The V and J ends lost 3 bases and 0 bases respectively, with 9 bases between them. Germline assignment: CDR1 MDHEN and CDR2 SYDVKM. The CDR3 contains 16 residues. CDR3 residues: CASSLARHSGANVLTF. In DNA, the CDR3 is TGTGCCAGCAGTTTGGCCAGGCACTCTGGGGCCAACGTCCTGACTTTC.

The gene calls are TRBV7-9 and TRBJ2-1; no firm D call. From germline, CDR1 is SEHNR and CDR2 FQNEAQ (reference sequence). Trimming took 5 bases from V and 8 from J, leaving 19 bases between them. The CDR3 is made up of 15 amino acids. CDR3 region: CASSAGYYPADEQFF. CDR3 DNA: TGTGCCAGCAGCGCAGGATACTACCCCGCGGATGAGCAGTTCTTC.

This rearrangement joins TRBV27 to TRBJ1-1; no clear D gene. The CDR3 sequence is 19 residues long. The V end was cut by 0 bases, the J end by 1 base, with 21 bases between. Germline V gives CDR1 MNHEY, CDR2 SMNVEV (reference sequence). The CDR3 DNA reads TGTGCCAGCAGTTTATCGAGGTTCCCCGTCAGCACCTCGAACACTGAAGCTTTCTTT. Translating gives CASSLSRFPVSTSNTEAFF.

The rearrangement joins TRBV15 to TRBJ2-2; D is possibly TRBD2 (5 bases). This CDR3 is 15 amino acids long. Trimming stripped 4 bases from V and 7 bases from J, with 16 bases between. Per the germline V gene, CDR1 is LNHNV and CDR2 is YYDKDF (reference sequence). CDR3 nucleotide sequence: TGTGCCACCAGCATCAGTAGGCTAGGAGGCGGGGAGCTGTTTTTT. Its translation: CATSISRLGGGELFF.

This chain connects TRBV18 to TRBJ2-5; D is undetermined. Trimming took 2 bases from V and 2 from J, leaving 9 bases between them. The CDR3 runs 14 residues. The germline CDR1 and CDR2 sequences are KGHSH and LQKENI. CDR3 amino acids: CASSPGVGQETQYF. CDR3 DNA sequence: TGTGCCAGCTCACCAGGGGTTGGGCAAGAGACCCAGTACTTC.

The chain recombines TRBV5-8 with TRBJ1-2, with 10 bases aligning to TRBD1. The CDR3 has 16 amino acids. Germline loops: CDR1 SGHTS, CDR2 YDEGEE. The V and J ends lost 0 bases and 5 bases, in that order; junction bases with no gene match: 7. This CDR3 reads CASSLVLDRGFYGYTF. CDR3 nucleotide sequence: TGTGCCAGCAGCTTGGTCTTGGACAGGGGGTTTTATGGCTACACCTTC.

This clone was seen a handful of times. The germline gene is not matched at one end of the junction; a read error may be the cause. V gene TRBV6-5 combines with J gene TRBJ2-5; weak D call: TRBD1 (7 bases). Germline V gives CDR1 MNHEY, CDR2 SVGAGI. The CDR3 has 13 amino acids. The CDR3 here is CTSQLAGGETQYF. CDR3 DNA: TGTACCAGCCAGTTGGCAGGGGGGGAGACCCAGTACTTC.

The V gene is TRBV7-2, the J gene TRBJ2-7; TRBD2 aligns across 8 bases. J lost 2 bases, V lost 3 bases, and 6 bases had no gene match. Germline V CDR1 and CDR2: SGHTA, FQGNSA. This CDR3 region has 15 residues. In DNA form, the CDR3 reads TGTGCCAGCAGCTTTAGCGGGACCGTCACCTACGAGCAGTACTTC. Translating it yields CASSFSGTVTYEQYF.

The gene calls are TRBV7-2 and TRBJ1-4; a possible D gene is TRBD1 (5 bases). This CDR3 region has 14 residues. Germline V gene data show CDR1 as SGHTA and CDR2 as FQGNSA. Trimming cost V 1 base and J 8 bases, with 11 bases left between them. The CDR3 loop is CASSLGQGEEKLFF. The CDR3, as DNA: TGTGCCAGCAGCTTAGGGCAGGGCGAAGAAAAACTGTTTTTT. Looking up the rest from reference TRBV7-2 and TRBJ1-4 gives the full variable domain: GAGVSQSPSNKVTEKGKDVELRCDPISGHTALYWYRQSLGQGLEFLIYFQGNSAPDKSGLPSDRFSAERTGGSVSTLTIQRTQQEDSAVYLCASSLGQGEEKLFFGSGTQLSVL.

The V and J genes are TRBV24-1 and TRBJ2-7; 9 positions agree with TRBD1. CDR1 and CDR2 from the germline V gene are KGHDR and SFDVKD. This CDR3 is built from 16 residues. V trimming: 2 bases; J trimming: 2 bases; junction bases outside the gene matches: 6. The CDR3 reads CATSDSQTGGTYEQYF. The CDR3 DNA follows: TGTGCCACCAGTGATTCACAGACAGGGGGGACCTACGAGCAGTACTTC.

This chain uses TRBV28 with TRBJ1-1; D not certain. The germline V gene has CDR1 MDHEN and CDR2 SYDVKM. Trimming stripped 3 bases from V and 1 base from J, with 12 bases between. This CDR3 region has 15 residues. The CDR3 here is CASSFAATTNTEAFF. For the CDR3, the DNA is TGTGCCAGCAGTTTTGCGGCGACCACGAACACTGAAGCTTTCTTT. The whole variable domain, remainder taken from reference TRBV28 and TRBJ1-1, is DVKVTQSSRYLVKRTGEKVFLECVQDMDHENMFWYRQDPGLGLRLIYFSYDVKMKEKGDIPEGYSVSREKKERFSLILESASTNQTSMYLCASSFAATTNTEAFFGQGTRLTVV.

The rearrangement uses TRBV6-5 and TRBJ2-5; D is perhaps TRBD1 (5 bases). The CDR3 extends over 14 amino acids. Germline CDR1 MNHEY, CDR2 SVGAGI. The V and J ends lost 6 bases and 5 bases respectively, with 16 bases between them. CDR3: CASRPGNSRETQYF. CDR3 DNA sequence: TGTGCCAGCAGGCCAGGGAATTCCCGGGAGACCCAGTACTTC.

The rearrangement joins TRBV11-2 to TRBJ1-2, with 7 bases identical to TRBD1. J lost 5 bases, V lost 2 bases, and 8 bases had no gene match. CDR1 SGHAT and CDR2 FQNNGV come from the germline V gene. The length of the CDR3 is 15 residues. The CDR3 bases are TGTGCCAGCAGCTTATTCCCCCCAGGGGGATATGGCTACACCTTC. Its translation is CASSLFPPGGYGYTF.